Listed below are T cell receptor beta chains from one sample, sequenced in a study of T cells in narcolepsy. Generated by immunoSEQ multiplex PCR, the TCRdb table keeps only in-frame clones and is missing some. The sample has about 33,000 clones; roughly 90% are singletons. The sequenced material came from CD45RA- memory CD4+ T cells from PBMCs. The receptors shown here come from a human donor with narcolepsy. CDR3s leave out the opening cysteine and the closing phenylalanine or tryptophan.

CDR3aa | v_gene
ASSIGRGHGETQY | TRBV19
ASGGTGGNEKLF | TRBV28
AISGPRTSGGLTYQETQY | TRBV10-3
ASSMGQYNEQF | TRBV18
ASSIEARVPAGTDTQY | TRBV19
ASSLSGGVRTGELF | TRBV27
SARVVGEQF | TRBV20-1
ASSQWGTGRCTTEAF | TRBV23-1
ASRGDPGNEKLF | TRBV6-1
AWSVRRADTQY | TRBV30
ASSDLGASGGGLSTDTQY | TRBV28
ASTRADTQY | TRBV6-1
ASSSGQGIHT | TRBV5-4
ASSLSDGARNPNEQY | TRBV7-2
ATSIGVGVLNTEAF | TRBV15
ASILAGFPGDTQY | TRBV6-1
ASSLAARGPSEQY | TRBV5-5
ASSPPRRSTGELF | TRBV18
ALTPLVGTHTEAF | TRBV30
ASSPAGVYEQY | TRBV18
ASSEAGANTEAF | TRBV10-1
ASSSRTVSRGNTIY | TRBV13
ASSFRQSPSGANVLT | TRBV11-2
ASSPSGDRAHGYT | TRBV7-3
ASSSGASGVPYGYT | TRBV5-1
ASTLGSGNTIY | TRBV5-1
ASSSGGQGYELNLFYQF | TRBV7-6
ASSVRGTGPDTQY | TRBV5-1
ASSFGRSTEAF | TRBV28
ASSQALYQPQH | TRBV4-3
AWTKVGAGRNEKLF | TRBV30
ASELREKLF | TRBV6-1
ASSLERNSYEQY | TRBV5-6
ASSALMKADTQY | TRBV5-1
ASSVVPGLAGGQETQY | TRBV9
ASSQEAPIHLRGWGTEAF | TRBV14
ASSVASGLAGGTDTQY | TRBV9
ASSLGGEGNQPQH | TRBV9